This T cell receptor (beta chain) is drawn from a study of control samples from healthy donors and cancer patients. The CDR3 has 13 residues. V was clipped by 5 bases and J by 6 bases, with 13 bases between them. Clones were sequenced by immunoSEQ multiplex PCR, and TCRdb holds only the in-frame ones, with some missing. The sample contains approximately 120,000 clones, approximately 90% of which appear only once. Sequenced input: blood. V gene TRBV12-3 or TRBV12-4 combines with J gene TRBJ1-1; no definite D call. The TCR was taken from a human donor in good health. The donor label of this sample is uncertain. CDR3 sequence reads: CASSLREAAEAFF. CDR3 DNA: TGTGCCAGCAGTCTCCGGGAAGCGGCTGAAGCTTTCTTT.